This T cell receptor (beta chain) is drawn from a study of blood T cell repertoires in COVID-19 (dated by TCRdb to the early 2020s). Background on the whole study: Samples covering the acute and convalescent phases of COVID-19 were provided by collaborators in the United States, Italy and Spain. The dataset comprised deeply sampled blood TCRbeta repertoires from subjects exposed to, actively infected with, or recovered from COVID-19. Where HLA class I and class II types were available, the types were taken from metadata supplied by the sample provider, not from assay-based typing. Nearly every sample came with metadata listing a de-identified subject ID, COVID-19 status, age in years and sex. The prospective study material was composed of cDNA or gDNA derived from T cells, B-cell-depleted T cells, or PBMCs. The repertoires were released in a freely available public database meant as a resource for research on the immune response to SARS-CoV-2. Samples came from the ongoing ImmuneRACE study (first 160 participants) plus 1,254 subjects from 6 global collaborators.

To note about this clone: The antigen it recognizes is unknown. No much larger clone is present one base from it, and per-base qualities are unavailable.

TCRbeta CDR3 regions were amplified from genomic DNA using the immunoSEQ Assay, a bias-controlled multiplex PCR. In the paper's pipeline: The number of nucleated cells in each sample was estimated from the amplification of reference gene primers within the assay. To quantify the absolute abundance of each unique TCRbeta CDR3 rearrangement, sequence reads were collapsed and filtered. For each sample, productive Simpson clonality was calculated by taking the square root of Simpson's diversity index across productive rearrangements. TCRdb stores this immuneACCESS table with in-frame sequences only. Part of the clones is absent; in the studies checked, under half of the shortfall reflects unresolved V genes, and no reason is known for the rest. Clone size and the V and J calls come from that table; the DNA yielded D and trimming. This sample comprises around 270,000 clones, around 88% of them detected only once. The ten largest account for 1.5% to 2% of the sample.

For this chain, trimming is 0 bases at the V end and 7 bases at the J end, and the number of junction bases without a gene match is 12. There are 17 amino acids in the CDR3, from cysteine to phenylalanine inclusive. Kept here is only the CDR3 DNA, which spans 51 bases and is read in frame from base 1. CDR1 and CDR2, looked up from the germline V gene, are LGHNA and YNFKEQ. Collaborating institutions collected whole blood in K2EDTA tubes following their own protocols. For TCRbeta analysis, collaborators shipped samples in one of three forms: frozen whole blood, isolated PBMCs, or DNA extracted from either of those sample types. The research as a whole found: The amount of clinical and demographic metadata varied by source and participant and was provided uncurated.

This clonotype originated in a young man with active or convalescent COVID-19. This receptor chain uses TRBV4-2 and TRBJ2-1, and 7 junctional nucleotides match TRBD2. The specimen sequenced was peripheral blood. The bases read TGTGCCAGCAGCCAAGATACCCTGAGCGGGGCGCGGAATGAGCAGTTCTTC. It is translated as CASSQDTLSGARNEQFF.